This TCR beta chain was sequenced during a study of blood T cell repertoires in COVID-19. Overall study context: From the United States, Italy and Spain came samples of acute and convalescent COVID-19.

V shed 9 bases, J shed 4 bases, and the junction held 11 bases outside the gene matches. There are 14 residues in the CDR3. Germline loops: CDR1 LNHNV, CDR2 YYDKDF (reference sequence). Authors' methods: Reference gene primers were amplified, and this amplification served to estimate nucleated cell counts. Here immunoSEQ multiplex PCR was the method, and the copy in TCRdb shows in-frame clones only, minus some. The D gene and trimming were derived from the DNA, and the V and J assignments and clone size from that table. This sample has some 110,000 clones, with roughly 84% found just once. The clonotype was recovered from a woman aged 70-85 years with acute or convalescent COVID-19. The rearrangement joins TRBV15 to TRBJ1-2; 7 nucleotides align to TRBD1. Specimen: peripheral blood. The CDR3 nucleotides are TGTGCCACTAACGATCCGGACAGGCCCTATGGCTACACCTTC. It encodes CATNDPDRPYGYTF.